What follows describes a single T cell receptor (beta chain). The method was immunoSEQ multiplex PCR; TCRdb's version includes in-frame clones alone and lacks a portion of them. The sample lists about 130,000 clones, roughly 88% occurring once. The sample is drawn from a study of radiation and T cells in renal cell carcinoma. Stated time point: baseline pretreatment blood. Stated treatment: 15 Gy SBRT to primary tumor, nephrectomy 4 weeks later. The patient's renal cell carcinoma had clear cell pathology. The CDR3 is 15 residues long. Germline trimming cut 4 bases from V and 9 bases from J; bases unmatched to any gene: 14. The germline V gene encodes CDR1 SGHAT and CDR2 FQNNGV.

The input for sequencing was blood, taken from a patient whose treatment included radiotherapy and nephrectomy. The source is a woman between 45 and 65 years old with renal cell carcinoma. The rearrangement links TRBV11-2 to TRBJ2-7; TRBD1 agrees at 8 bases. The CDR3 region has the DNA TGTGCCAGCAGCTCCCGAGGGAGTCAGGGGGCGGGGCAGTACTTC. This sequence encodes CASSSRGSQGAGQYF.